These 7 T cell receptor beta chains were all obtained from the same sample, sequenced in a study of cytomegalovirus exposure and HLA in healthy donors. In the PCR, 60 Vbeta and 13 Jbeta primers were used. Produced via immunoSEQ multiplex PCR; TCRdb's table is partial and in-frame only. This repertoire includes roughly 60,000 clones. Sequenced input: PBMCs. The receptor source for this set is a woman aged 18-35 years in good health and CMV-seronegative.

The rearrangement links TRBV27 to TRBJ2-2; TRBD2 aligns across 7 bases. V shed 6 bases and J 4 bases; nucleotides not matched to a gene: 5. This CDR3 region has 14 residues. Per germline, CDR1 MNHEY and CDR2 SMNVEV (reference sequence). CDR3: CASRPGLTTGELFF. As DNA, the CDR3 is TGTGCCAGCAGGCCGGGACTAACCACCGGGGAGCTGTTTTTT.

The chain couples TRBV11-3 to TRBJ2-7, with a tentative D call TRBD2 (6 bases). Deletions cut 1 base from V and 7 bases from J, with 11 bases between. The CDR3 runs 13 residues. Germline V gene sequence: CDR1 SGHNT, CDR2 YENEEA. CDR3 nucleotide sequence: TGTGCCAGCAGCTTAGTGTCCGGGGGAGAGCAGTACTTC. It specifies CASSLVSGGEQYF. Full variable domain (outside the CDR3, taken from reference TRBV11-3 and TRBJ2-7): EAGVVQSPRYKIIEKKQPVAFWCNPISGHNTLYWYLQNLGQGPELLIRYENEEAVDDSQLPKDRFSAERLKGVDSTLKIQPAELGDSAVYLCASSLVSGGEQYFGPGTRLTVT.

V and J are TRBV9 and TRBJ2-2; weak D call: TRBD2 (6 bases). The length of the CDR3 is 16 residues. V was pared by 0 bases and J by 1 base, with 10 bases between. Germline V gene lookup returns CDR1 SGDLS and CDR2 YYNGEE. The CDR3 loop reads CASSVVGSGNTGELFF. CDR3 nucleotide sequence: TGTGCCAGCAGCGTAGTCGGTAGCGGGAACACCGGGGAGCTGTTTTTT.

Here the CDR3 reads CASSSGRGSGGYTF. CDR3 nucleotide sequence: TGCGCCAGCAGCTCCGGACGGGGGAGTGGTGGCTACACCTTC. The V and J genes are TRBV5-1 and TRBJ1-2, with a tentative D call TRBD1 (5 bases). CDR1 is SGHRS and CDR2 is YFSETQ in the germline V gene. Trimming left V 3 bases short and J 7 bases short, with 16 bases between. The CDR3 consists of 14 residues.

The chain carries TRBV4-1 and TRBJ2-5; 7 bases align to TRBD2. The V segment lost 3 bases and the J segment 0 bases; nucleotides outside the gene matches: 1. Per the germline V gene, CDR1 is MGHRA and CDR2 is YSYEKL. This CDR3 spans 14 amino acids. The CDR3 DNA sequence: TGCGCCAGCAGCCAGGGGGGGGACCAAGAGACCCAGTACTTC. Translating gives CASSQGGDQETQYF.

The genes are TRBV19 and TRBJ2-7; 9 nucleotides align to TRBD1. The V gene's germline CDR1 is LNHDA and CDR2 SQIVND (reference sequence). Losses at the gene ends were 8 bases for V and 0 bases for J; bases not matched to a gene: 5. The CDR3 totals 14 residues. The CDR3 is CASSGTGNSYEQYF. The CDR3 nucleotides are TGTGCCAGTTCCGGGACAGGGAACTCCTACGAGCAGTACTTC.

V usage is TRBV2 and J usage is TRBJ2-7; D might be TRBD1 (5 bases). In germline, CDR1 is SNHLY, CDR2 FYNNEI. The CDR3 covers 13 residues. V was cut by 6 bases and J by 1 base, with 10 bases left in between. Here the CDR3 reads CASRVDISYEQYF. The CDR3 DNA reads TGTGCCAGCAGAGTGGACATTTCCTACGAGCAGTACTTC.